This TCR beta chain was identified in a study of shared clonotypes between healthy human individuals. Study overall: CD8 memory received one plate per donor, CD8 naive two, CD4 memory three and CD4 naive three.

Study outcomes and limitations: Generally, naive subsets came out with larger estimated richness than memory subsets.

Under the authors' procedure: Junction-only sequences without quality scores were provided by ImmunoSEQ, so filtering was different. Produced via immunoSEQ multiplex PCR; TCRdb's table is partial and in-frame only. V and J calls and clone size follow that table, whereas D and trimming were derived from the DNA. The sample carries approximately 240,000 clones, under 80% recorded once. CDR1 SGHKS and CDR2 YYEKEE come from the germline V gene (reference sequence). The CDR3 totals 14 residues. V shed 2 bases and J shed 6 bases, with 11 bases lying between them. This clone was seen a handful of times. Its specificity is not known.

The rearrangement uses TRBV5-5 and TRBJ2-2, with D uncertain. Material: memory CD4+ T cells sorted from blood. Subset here: CD45RA-negative fraction. This TCR came from a man aged 30 to 45 in good health. The CDR3 spells CASSFYPEAGELFF. The CDR3 bases are TGTGCCAGCAGCTTCTACCCTGAGGCCGGGGAGCTGTTTTTT.